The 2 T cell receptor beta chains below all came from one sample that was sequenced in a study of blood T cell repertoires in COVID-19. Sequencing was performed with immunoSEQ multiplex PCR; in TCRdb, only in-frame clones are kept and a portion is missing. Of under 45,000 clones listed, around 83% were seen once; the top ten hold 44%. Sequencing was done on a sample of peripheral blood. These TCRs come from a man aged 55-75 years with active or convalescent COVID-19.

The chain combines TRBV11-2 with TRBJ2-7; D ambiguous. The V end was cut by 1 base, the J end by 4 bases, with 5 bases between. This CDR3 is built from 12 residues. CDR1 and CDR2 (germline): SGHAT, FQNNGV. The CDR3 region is CASSLVGYEQYV. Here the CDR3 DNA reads TGTGCCAGCAGCTTAGTCGGGTACGAGCAGTACGTC.

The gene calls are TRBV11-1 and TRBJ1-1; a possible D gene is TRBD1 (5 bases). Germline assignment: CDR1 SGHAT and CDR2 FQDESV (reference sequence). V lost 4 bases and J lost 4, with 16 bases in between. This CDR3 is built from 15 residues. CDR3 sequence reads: CASSSTGIGSTEAFF. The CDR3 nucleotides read TGTGCCAGCAGCTCAACAGGTATCGGATCCACTGAAGCTTTCTTT.